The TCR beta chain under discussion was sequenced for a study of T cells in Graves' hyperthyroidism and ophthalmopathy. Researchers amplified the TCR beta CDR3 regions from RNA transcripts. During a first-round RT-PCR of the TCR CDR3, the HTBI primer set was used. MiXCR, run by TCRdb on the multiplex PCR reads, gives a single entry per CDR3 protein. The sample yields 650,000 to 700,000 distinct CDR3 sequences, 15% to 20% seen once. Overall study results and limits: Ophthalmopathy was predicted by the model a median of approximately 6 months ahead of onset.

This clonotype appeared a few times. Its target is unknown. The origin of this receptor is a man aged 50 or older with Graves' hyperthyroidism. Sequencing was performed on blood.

The CDR3 region is CASSKLRLTYDNEQFF. The CDR3 nucleotides are TGTGCCAGCAGTAAATTAAGACTGACCTACGACAATGAGCAGTTCTTC. The V gene is TRBV27, the J gene TRBJ2-1, with D hard to call. The CDR3 consists of 16 residues. The germline CDR1 and CDR2 sequences are MNHEY and SMNVEV (reference sequence). Between the trimmed V and J ends, which lost 5 bases and 5 bases, there was a span of 19 bases.